Given below is one T cell receptor beta chain in context. Data came from immunoSEQ multiplex PCR; TCRdb stores just in-frame clones and leaves some out. The sample yields 75,000 to 95,000 clones, more than 75% seen once. The V and J ends lost 5 bases and 7 bases respectively, with 14 bases between them. Germline lookup yields CDR1 SGHTA and CDR2 FQGTGA. The CDR3 runs 13 residues. The source of the sample is a study of OX40 agonist ivuxolimab in advanced cancers. The TCR was taken from an adult with an advanced solid tumor such as melanoma, head and neck, liver or kidney cancer. The input for sequencing was CD4+ or CD8+ T cells sorted from blood, taken in a trial of the OX40 agonist ivuxolimab. V gene TRBV7-3 combines with J gene TRBJ1-2, with a tentative D call TRBD1 (5 bases). The CDR3 is CASSPSLGGGYTF. CDR3 DNA sequence: TGTGCCAGCAGCCCCAGTCTTGGGGGTGGCTACACCTTC.